Shown below are 8 T cell receptor beta chains from a single sample sequenced in a study of cytomegalovirus exposure and HLA in healthy donors. The primer mix had 60 Vbeta and 13 Jbeta primers. Clones were read by immunoSEQ multiplex PCR, and TCRdb kept only the in-frame ones, dropping some. The sample's table shows 150,000 to 200,000 clones. Sequencing was carried out using PBMCs. Every receptor here comes from a woman aged 18-29 years in good health and CMV-seropositive.

J is TRBJ2-5 and V is TRBV7-2, with 8 bases fitting TRBD2. The CDR3 is 15 residues long. The ends lost 2 bases at V and 2 bases at J; junction bases unmatched: 4. Looked up from germline, CDR1 is SGHTA and CDR2 is FQGNSA. The CDR3 spells CASSLSGSKQETQYF. The CDR3 nucleotides read TGTGCCAGCAGCTTAAGCGGGAGTAAACAAGAGACCCAGTACTTC.

The J gene is TRBJ2-2, the V gene TRBV21-1; the DNA was not compared with TRBD2, the D call given in the table. TRBV21-1 is marked as a pseudogene. The CDR3 contains 20 residues. CDR3 sequence reads: CASSKVFISKVGVNTGELFF. Here the CDR3 DNA reads TGTGCCAGCAGCAAAGTTTTTATTTCCAAGGTGGGAGTGAACACCGGGGAGCTGTTTTTT.

The chain carries TRBV2 and TRBJ1-2, with 7 bases fitting TRBD1. After removal of 3 bases from V and 4 bases from J, the junction contained 11 bases not matched to a gene. CDR3 length equals 16 residues. The germline gives CDR1 SNHLY, CDR2 FYNNEI. The CDR3, as DNA: TGTGCCAGCAGTGAGCGGGGACAGTACTATGGCTATGGCTACACCTTC. As protein: CASSERGQYYGYGYTF.

This chain joins TRBV28 and TRBJ1-2, with D tentatively TRBD1 (5 bases). Germline V gives CDR1 MDHEN, CDR2 SYDVKM. CDR3 length: 12 amino acids. V lost 7 bases to trimming and J lost 6 bases, with 12 bases between them. This chain's CDR3 is CASTTGGDGYTF. CDR3 sequence (DNA): TGTGCCAGCACCACTGGGGGGGATGGCTACACCTTC.

The CDR3 is CASSGGVSETQYF. The CDR3 coding sequence is TGCGCCAGCAGTGGAGGTGTGTCAGAGACCCAGTACTTC. The V call is TRBV10-1, the J call TRBJ2-5; D remains ambiguous. Germline values: CDR1 WNHNN, CDR2 SYGVQD (reference sequence). The CDR3 totals 13 residues. Deletions cut 4 bases from V and 4 bases from J, with 10 bases between.

The V gene is TRBV28, the J gene TRBJ2-7; the match to TRBD1 covers 11 bases. This CDR3 has 14 residues. V dropped 5 bases and J dropped 5; count of bases not matched to a gene: 5. CDR1 MDHEN and CDR2 SYDVKM come from the germline V gene. The CDR3 region is CASSPGQGAHEQYF. CDR3 coding DNA: TGTGCCAGCAGTCCAGGACAGGGGGCCCACGAGCAGTACTTC.

The chain joins TRBV19 to TRBJ2-5; 7 bases are a match to TRBD2. The DNA end is more similar to TRBJ2-7, so the J call may be wrong. The CDR3 has 15 amino acids. Germline V lookup: CDR1 LNHDA, CDR2 SQIVND (reference sequence). Here the CDR3 DNA reads TGTGCCAGTAGTATTTCGGGGGGAAGAACCTACGAGCAGTACTTC. This translates into CASSISGGRTYEQYF.

V and J are TRBV2 and TRBJ2-1, with 15 bases identical to TRBD2. V was clipped by 4 bases and J by 2 bases; unmatched bases: 3. Germline values: CDR1 SNHLY, CDR2 FYNNEI. CDR3 length equals 17 residues. CDR3: CASSGTSGRAAYNEQFF. CDR3 nucleotide sequence: TGTGCCAGCAGTGGGACTAGCGGGAGGGCTGCCTACAATGAGCAGTTCTTC. The whole variable domain, remainder taken from reference TRBV2 and TRBJ2-1, is EPEVTQTPSHQVTQMGQEVILRCVPISNHLYFYWYRQILGQKVEFLVSFYNNEISEKSEIFDDQFSVERPDGSNFTLKIRSTKLEDSAMYFCASSGTSGRAAYNEQFFGPGTRLTVL.